Sequencing of this TCR beta chain was carried out in a study of T-cell memory formation after mild COVID-19. Study outcomes and limitations: There were some responding clones in pre-infection memory, which suggested that cross-reactive memory had joined. CD4+ clones that contracted lay mainly in CM and EM; CD8+ ones lay in EMRA. Balance between CD4 and CD8 was seen in clones contracting day 15 to 85, and a CD4+ lean was seen in later expanders.

The CDR3 consists of 12 residues. Germline V gives CDR1 MNHEY, CDR2 SVGAGI. Trimming cost V 6 bases and J 4 bases, with 10 bases left between them. Barcoded TCR alpha and TCR beta cDNA libraries with UMIs came from 5'RACE using constant-segment primers. MiXCR, run by TCRdb on the 5' RACE reads, gives a single entry per CDR3 protein. The sample contains about 120,000 distinct CDR3 sequences, around a fifth of which appear only once. Comment on this clonotype: The antigen is not known.

J is TRBJ2-7 and V is TRBV6-5; D is undetermined. Sequencing input: PBMCs or a T cell subset sorted from them (not recorded which). This sequence was found in a man between 18 and 35 years old who had mild COVID-19 (a few samples of this study predate the infection). Cell type and time point are not known. The CDR3 DNA reads TGTGCCAGCAGCCTCGACATGTACGAGCAGTACTTC. This gives the protein CASSLDMYEQYF.